The rows below give T cell receptor beta chains drawn from one sample of a study of blood T cells in healthy people across ages. Each CDR3 protein gets one entry after TCRdb re-called the 5' RACE reads with MiXCR. The table includes hundreds of thousands of distinct CDR3 sequences, roughly three fifths detected once. Sequenced: blood. The receptors shown here come from a man aged 40-49 years in good health. Both conserved end residues are part of each CDR3. Each record gives: D gene, clone size, J gene, V gene, CDR3 protein, CDR3 DNA. D genes are given only for firm matches. Clone size is given for some rows only: seen once, a few or many times, or a class if the clone is expanded.

>-|-|TRBJ2-5|TRBV9
CVSSGETQYF
TGTGTCAGCAGCGGAGAGACCCAGTACTTC
>TRBD1|-|TRBJ2-7|TRBV10-3
CAISGQGADEQYF
TGTGCCATCAGCGGACAGGGGGCGGACGAGCAGTACTTC
>-|-|TRBJ2-1|TRBV5-4
CASSFPRPDDEQFF
TGTGCCAGCAGCTTCCCTAGACCGGACGATGAGCAGTTCTTC
>TRBD2|few|TRBJ2-5|TRBV20-1
CSAYRRTSREQYF
TGCAGTGCTTATAGGAGGACTAGTCGTGAGCAGTACTTC
>-|-|TRBJ2-5|TRBV7-7
CASSLNPAAGETQYF
TGTGCCAGCAGCTTAAATCCCGCGGCGGGAGAGACCCAGTACTTC
>-|-|TRBJ2-1|TRBV7-2
CASSLVNSGFSYNEQFF
TGTGCCAGCAGCTTAGTCAATTCCGGCTTCTCCTACAATGAGCAGTTCTTC
>TRBD2|-|TRBJ2-1|TRBV12-3/TRBV12-4
CASSLVASGRAVNEQFF
TGTGCCAGCAGTTTAGTGGCTAGCGGGAGGGCCGTCAATGAGCAGTTCTTC
>-|few|TRBJ2-7|TRBV29-1
CSVVPGPYEQYF
TGCAGCGTTGTACCGGGACCCTACGAGCAGTACTTC
>-|-|TRBJ2-7|TRBV20-1
CSARKGYEQYF
TGCAGTGCTAGGAAAGGCTACGAGCAGTACTTC
>TRBD2|-|TRBJ2-7|TRBV28
CASSPLRGGSSYNEQYF
TGTGCCAGCAGCCCTCTTCGAGGCGGGAGCTCCTACAATGAGCAGTACTTC
>-|once|TRBJ2-5|TRBV29-1
CSVQDQGREQYF
TGCAGCGTTCAAGACCAGGGCAGAGAGCAGTACTTC
>-|-|TRBJ2-1|TRBV6-5
CASSYPSEPNEQFF
TGTGCCAGCAGTTACCCATCCGAGCCTAATGAGCAGTTCTTC
>-|-|TRBJ1-4|TRBV20-1
CSARTLTGLSEKLFF
TGCAGTGCTAGAACTCTGACAGGTTTATCCGAAAAACTGTTTTTT
>TRBD2|few|TRBJ2-7|TRBV9
CASSVTTSGTYEQYF
TGTGCCAGCAGCGTAACGACTAGCGGCACCTACGAGCAGTACTTC
>TRBD1|-|TRBJ1-2|TRBV20-1
CSAGTDYGYTF
TGCAGTGCCGGGACAGACTATGGCTACACCTTC
>TRBD2|-|TRBJ2-4|TRBV7-2
CASSPPAGGSIQYF
TGTGCCAGCAGCCCCCCAGCGGGAGGGAGCATTCAGTACTTC
>TRBD2|once|TRBJ2-2|TRBV29-1
CSVGSLAGVGELFF
TGCAGCGTTGGTAGTCTAGCGGGGGTCGGGGAGCTGTTTTTT
>-|few|TRBJ2-1|TRBV11-2
CASSSRTYNEQFF
TGTGCCAGCAGCTCGCGGACCTACAATGAGCAGTTCTTC
>-|once|TRBJ2-3|TRBV2
CASTRVGQINTDTQYF
TGTGCCAGCACCCGGGTGGGACAAATAAACACAGATACGCAGTATTTT
>-|-|TRBJ2-1|TRBV7-2
CASSLGWAYNEQFF
TGTGCCAGCAGCTTAGGGTGGGCCTACAATGAGCAGTTCTTC
>TRBD1|-|TRBJ2-7|TRBV5-1
CASSLGTGGSSYEQYF
TGCGCCAGCAGCTTGGGGACAGGGGGATCGTCCTACGAGCAGTACTTC
>-|-|TRBJ2-3|TRBV24-1
CATSDLRREGTDTQYF
TGTGCCACCAGTGATTTGAGAAGGGAGGGCACAGATACGCAGTATTTT
>TRBD1|-|TRBJ2-7|TRBV5-6
CASRRDRGSEQYF
TGTGCCAGCAGGAGGGACAGGGGGAGCGAGCAGTACTTC
>TRBD2|few|TRBJ2-1|TRBV20-1
CSARQGLAPYNEQFF
TGCAGTGCTAGACAGGGACTAGCGCCCTACAATGAGCAGTTCTTC
>TRBD1|-|TRBJ2-5|TRBV6-2/TRBV6-3
CASSFGNTRGLRETQYF
TGTGCCAGCAGTTTTGGAAATACCAGGGGGCTTCGAGAGACCCAGTACTTC
>-|-|TRBJ2-7|TRBV20-1
CSARAPAPYYEQYF
TGCAGTGCTAGGGCTCCGGCTCCCTACTACGAGCAGTACTTC
>TRBD1|-|TRBJ2-1|TRBV24-1
CATSLAGGSYNEQFF
TGTGCCACCAGTTTGGCAGGGGGTTCCTACAATGAGCAGTTCTTC
>-|-|TRBJ2-5|TRBV7-2
CASSSRLQGRQETQYF
TGTGCCAGCAGCTCGAGGCTACAGGGACGTCAAGAGACCCAGTACTTC
>-|-|TRBJ2-7|TRBV6-5
CASSKTDRPRYEQYF
TGTGCCAGCAGTAAGACAGATCGCCCCCGCTACGAGCAGTACTTC
>-|-|TRBJ2-7|TRBV6-1
CASSEAFNYEQYF
TGTGCCAGCAGTGAAGCGTTCAACTACGAGCAGTACTTC
>-|few|TRBJ1-2|TRBV28
CASQDSYGYTF
TGTGCCAGCCAGGACAGCTATGGCTACACCTTC
>-|-|TRBJ2-6|TRBV20-1
CSASSSGTRLSGANVLTF
TGCAGTGCTAGTAGCTCCGGGACAAGGCTTTCTGGGGCCAACGTCCTGACTTTC
>-|many|TRBJ2-3|TRBV7-9
CASSLLVTDTQYF
TGTGCCAGCAGCTTACTGGTCACAGATACGCAGTATTTT
>-|once|TRBJ1-5|TRBV28
CASTIVGRPQHF
TGTGCCAGCACAATCGTAGGAAGGCCCCAGCATTTT
>TRBD2|few|TRBJ2-5|TRBV15
CATSRDRLATGGQYF
TGTGCCACCAGCAGAGATAGGCTAGCCACGGGGGGCCAGTACTTC
>-|-|TRBJ2-3|TRBV7-3
CASSLGLARDTQYF
TGTGCCAGCAGCTTAGGGCTAGCTCGAGATACGCAGTATTTT
>-|many|TRBJ1-2|TRBV9
CASSVAAQGSPGGYTF
TGTGCCAGCAGCGTAGCCGCTCAGGGTTCCCCAGGCGGCTACACCTTC
>-|-|TRBJ1-6|TRBV21-1
CAPPKRGTAYSSPLHF
TGTGCCCCGCCTAAAAGGGGGACAGCGTATAGTTCACCCCTCCACTTT
>-|-|TRBJ1-4|TRBV27
CASSDRALNEKLFF
TGTGCCAGCAGTGATCGGGCCCTGAATGAAAAACTGTTTTTT
>TRBD1|-|TRBJ1-1|TRBV7-3
CASSSPTGGPEAFF
TGTGCCAGCAGCTCCCCGACAGGGGGGCCTGAAGCTTTCTTT
>TRBD1|-|TRBJ1-2|TRBV10-3
CAIKSGDRAYGYTF
TGTGCCATCAAATCGGGGGACAGGGCCTATGGCTACACCTTC
>-|-|TRBJ2-5|TRBV7-9
CASRSAETQYF
TGTGCCAGCAGGTCTGCAGAGACCCAGTACTTC
>TRBD2|many|TRBJ2-1|TRBV5-1
CASSFLAGAGNEQFF
TGCGCCAGCAGCTTCTTAGCGGGAGCGGGCAATGAGCAGTTCTTC
>-|-|TRBJ2-1|TRBV20-1
CSARRPGNLHNEQFF
TGCAGTGCTAGGCGTCCAGGTAACCTTCACAATGAGCAGTTCTTC
>-|-|TRBJ2-7|TRBV7-8
CASSQKQTPSSYEQYF
TGTGCCAGCAGCCAGAAACAGACCCCGAGCTCCTACGAGCAGTACTTC
>-|-|TRBJ2-5|TRBV7-9
CASSYRQPKPQETQYF
TGTGCCAGCAGTTATCGACAGCCCAAGCCCCAAGAGACCCAGTACTTC
>-|-|TRBJ2-1|TRBV7-9
CASSSTWSKDPNEQFF
TGTGCCAGCAGCTCAACTTGGTCAAAAGACCCCAATGAGCAGTTCTTC
>-|-|TRBJ1-4|TRBV7-5
CISVPEGTGSEVYEKLFF
-
>-|few|TRBJ2-3|TRBV6-5
CASSYLRTDTQYF
TGTGCCAGCAGTTACCTGAGGACAGATACGCAGTATTTT
>-|few|TRBJ2-7|TRBV29-1
CSVGQGGRGYEQYF
TGCAGCGTTGGTCAGGGGGGAAGGGGCTACGAGCAGTACTTC
>TRBD2|few|TRBJ2-5|TRBV29-1
CSVGWGLAGGRETQYF
TGCAGCGTCGGTTGGGGACTAGCGGGAGGAAGAGAGACCCAGTACTTC